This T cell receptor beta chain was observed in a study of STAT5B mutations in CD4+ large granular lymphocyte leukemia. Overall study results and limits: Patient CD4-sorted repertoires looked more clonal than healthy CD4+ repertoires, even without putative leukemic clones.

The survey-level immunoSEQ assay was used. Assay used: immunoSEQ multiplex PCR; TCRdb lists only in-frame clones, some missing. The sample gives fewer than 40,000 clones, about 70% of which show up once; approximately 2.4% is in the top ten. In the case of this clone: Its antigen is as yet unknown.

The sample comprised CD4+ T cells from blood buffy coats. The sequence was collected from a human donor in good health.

CDR3 loop: CASSLGQTIGTEAFF. The CDR3 nucleotides are TGTGCCAGCAGCTTAGGCCAAACAATAGGCACTGAAGCTTTCTTT. The chain carries TRBV11-2 and TRBJ1-1; D is unclear. This CDR3 has 15 amino acids. Trimming stripped 1 base from V and 4 bases from J, with 13 bases between. The germline CDR1 and CDR2 sequences are SGHAT and FQNNGV. The full variable domain, with the rest looked up from reference TRBV11-2 and TRBJ1-1, is EAGVAQSPRYKIIEKRQSVAFWCNPISGHATLYWYQQILGQGPKLLIQFQNNGVVDDSQLPKDRFSAERLKGVDSTLKIQPAKLEDSAVYLCASSLGQTIGTEAFFGQGTRLTVV.